The entry below describes one TCR beta chain. As handled by the study authors: Reference gene primer amplification gave estimated nucleated cell counts. Sequencing used immunoSEQ multiplex PCR; TCRdb keeps in-frame clones, though not all of them. V, J and clone size reflect that table, while D and trimming were determined from the DNA. This sample carries approximately 200,000 clones, 80% to 90% of them seen once, and the ten largest clones take about 4.5%. Germline CDR1 and CDR2: LNHDA and SQIVND (reference sequence). The CDR3 sequence is 13 residues long. Trimming removed 4 bases at V and 11 bases at J, with 15 bases between. This entry belongs to a study of blood T cell repertoires in COVID-19. Residents of 24 US areas, aged about 18 to 100 years, made up the participants. Those designated as exposed participants met a COVID-19 case within 2 weeks before study entry.

The sequenced sample was PBMCs or T cells enriched from blood (not recorded which). The receptor was derived from a woman aged 25-40 years who had been exposed to COVID-19. This chain links TRBV19 with TRBJ1-5, with D uncertain. In DNA, the CDR3 is TGTGCCAGTAGTAACGGTGTGGAAGAGGCCCAGCATTTT. It encodes CASSNGVEEAQHF.